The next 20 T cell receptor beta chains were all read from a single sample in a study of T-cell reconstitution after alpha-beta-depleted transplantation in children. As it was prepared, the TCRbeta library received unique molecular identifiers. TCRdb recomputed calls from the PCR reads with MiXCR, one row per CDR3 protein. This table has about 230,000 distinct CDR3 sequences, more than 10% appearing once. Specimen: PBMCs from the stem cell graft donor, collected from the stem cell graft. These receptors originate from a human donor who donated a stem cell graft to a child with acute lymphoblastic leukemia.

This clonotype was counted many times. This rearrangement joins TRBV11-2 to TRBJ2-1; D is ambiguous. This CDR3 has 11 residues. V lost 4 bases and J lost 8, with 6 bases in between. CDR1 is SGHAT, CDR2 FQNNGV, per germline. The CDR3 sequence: CASSSIDEQFF. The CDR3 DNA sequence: TGTGCCAGCAGCTCTATTGATGAGCAGTTCTTC.

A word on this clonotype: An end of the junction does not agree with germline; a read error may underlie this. CDR3 amino acids: CASRTGPYNVQFF. For the CDR3, the DNA is TGTGCCAGCAGGACAGGTCCTTACAATGTGCAGTTCTTC. This chain links TRBV2 with TRBJ2-1, with TRBD1 as a possible D gene (6 bases). Germline V lookup: CDR1 SNHLY, CDR2 FYNNEI. This CDR3 region has 13 residues.

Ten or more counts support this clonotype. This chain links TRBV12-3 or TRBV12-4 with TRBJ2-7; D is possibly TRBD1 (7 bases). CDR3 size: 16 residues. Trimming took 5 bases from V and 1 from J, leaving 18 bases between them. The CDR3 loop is CASSRGTAPNSYEQYF. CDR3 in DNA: TGTGCCAGCAGTCGGGGGACAGCCCCGAATTCCTACGAGCAGTACTTC.

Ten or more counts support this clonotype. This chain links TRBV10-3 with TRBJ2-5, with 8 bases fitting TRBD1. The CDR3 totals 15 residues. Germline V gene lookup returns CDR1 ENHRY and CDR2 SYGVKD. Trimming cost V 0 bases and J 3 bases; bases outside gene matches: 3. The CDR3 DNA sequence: TGTGCCATCAGTGAGTCGGGACAGGCCGAAGAGACCCAGTACTTC. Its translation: CAISESGQAEETQYF.

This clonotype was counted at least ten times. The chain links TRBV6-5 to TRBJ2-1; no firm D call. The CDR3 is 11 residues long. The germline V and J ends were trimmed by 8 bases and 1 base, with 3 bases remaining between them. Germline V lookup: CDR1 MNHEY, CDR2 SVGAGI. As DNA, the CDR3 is TGTGCCAGCCTTTCCTACAATGAGCAGTTCTTC. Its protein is CASLSYNEQFF.

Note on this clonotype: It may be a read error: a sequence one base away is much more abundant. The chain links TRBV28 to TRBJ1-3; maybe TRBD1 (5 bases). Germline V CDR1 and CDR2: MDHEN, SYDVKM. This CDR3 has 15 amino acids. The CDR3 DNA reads TGTGCCAGCAGTGTCGGGCCTACCGGGGCAAACACCATGTATTTT. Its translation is CASSVGPTGANTMYF.

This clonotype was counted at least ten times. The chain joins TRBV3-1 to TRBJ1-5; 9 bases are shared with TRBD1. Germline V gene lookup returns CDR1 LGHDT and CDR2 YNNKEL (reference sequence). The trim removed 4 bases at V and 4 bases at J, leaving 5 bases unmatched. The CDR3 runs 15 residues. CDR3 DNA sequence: TGTGCCAGCAGCCGAGCGGGACAGGGTAATCAGCCCCAGCATTTT. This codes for CASSRAGQGNQPQHF.

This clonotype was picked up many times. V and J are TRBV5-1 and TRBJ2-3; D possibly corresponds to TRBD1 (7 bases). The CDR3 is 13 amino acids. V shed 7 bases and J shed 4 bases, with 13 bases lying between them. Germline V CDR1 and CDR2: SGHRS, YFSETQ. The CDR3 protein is CASGRGVPDTQYF. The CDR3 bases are TGCGCCAGCGGCAGGGGGGTCCCAGATACGCAGTATTTT.

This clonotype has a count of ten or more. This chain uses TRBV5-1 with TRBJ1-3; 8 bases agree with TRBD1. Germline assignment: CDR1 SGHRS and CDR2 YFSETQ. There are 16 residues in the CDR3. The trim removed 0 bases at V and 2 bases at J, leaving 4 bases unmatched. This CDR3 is CASSLGQGMAGNTIYF. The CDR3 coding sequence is TGCGCCAGCAGCTTGGGACAGGGGATGGCTGGAAACACCATATATTTT.

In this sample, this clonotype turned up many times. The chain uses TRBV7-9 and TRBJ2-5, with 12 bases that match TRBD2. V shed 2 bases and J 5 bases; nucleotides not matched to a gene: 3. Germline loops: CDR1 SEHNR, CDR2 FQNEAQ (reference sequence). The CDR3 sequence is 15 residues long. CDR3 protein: CASSLRLAGVETQYF. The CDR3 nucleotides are TGTGCCAGCAGCTTAAGACTAGCGGGAGTGGAGACCCAGTACTTC.

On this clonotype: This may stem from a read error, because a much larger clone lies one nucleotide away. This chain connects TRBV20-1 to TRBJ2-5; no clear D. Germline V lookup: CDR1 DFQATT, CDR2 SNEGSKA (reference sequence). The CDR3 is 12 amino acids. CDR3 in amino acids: CSAGPSGEAQYF. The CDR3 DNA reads TGCAGTGCTGGGCCGAGTGGAGAGGCCCAGTACTTC.

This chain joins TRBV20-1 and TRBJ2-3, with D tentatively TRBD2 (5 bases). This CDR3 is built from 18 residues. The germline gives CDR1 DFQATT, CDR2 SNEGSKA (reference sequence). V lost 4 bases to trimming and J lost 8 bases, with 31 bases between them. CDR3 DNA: TGCAGTGCTAAACAAGCGAGCCCCAGAACTAGTAGTCCGTTTACGCAGTATTTT. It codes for CSAKQASPRTSSPFTQYF.

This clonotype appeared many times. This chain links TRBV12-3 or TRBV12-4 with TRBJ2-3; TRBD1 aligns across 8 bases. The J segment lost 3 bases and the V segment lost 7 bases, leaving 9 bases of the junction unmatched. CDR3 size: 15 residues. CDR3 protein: CASTLAGGLTDTQYF. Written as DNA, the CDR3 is TGTGCCAGCACCCTAGCAGGGGGCTTGACAGATACGCAGTATTTT.

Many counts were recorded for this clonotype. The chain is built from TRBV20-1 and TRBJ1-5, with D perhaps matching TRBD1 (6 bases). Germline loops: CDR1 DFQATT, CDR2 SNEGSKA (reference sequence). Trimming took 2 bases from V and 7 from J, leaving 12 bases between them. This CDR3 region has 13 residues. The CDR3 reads CSARSGEDQPQHF. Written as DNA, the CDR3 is TGCAGTGCTAGATCAGGGGAAGACCAGCCCCAGCATTTT.

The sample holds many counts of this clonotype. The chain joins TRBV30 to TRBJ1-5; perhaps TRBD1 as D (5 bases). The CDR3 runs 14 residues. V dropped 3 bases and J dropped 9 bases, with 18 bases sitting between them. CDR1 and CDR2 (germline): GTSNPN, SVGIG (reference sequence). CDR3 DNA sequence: TGTGCCTGGAGCCATGGGACTCCTCCGCGGCCCCAGCATTTT. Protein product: CAWSHGTPPRPQHF.

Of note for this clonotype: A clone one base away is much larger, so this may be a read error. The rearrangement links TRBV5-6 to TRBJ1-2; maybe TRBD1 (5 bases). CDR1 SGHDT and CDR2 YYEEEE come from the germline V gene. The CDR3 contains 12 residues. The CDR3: CAISPRDVGYTF. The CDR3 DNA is TGTGCCATCAGCCCGAGGGACGTCGGCTACACCTTC.

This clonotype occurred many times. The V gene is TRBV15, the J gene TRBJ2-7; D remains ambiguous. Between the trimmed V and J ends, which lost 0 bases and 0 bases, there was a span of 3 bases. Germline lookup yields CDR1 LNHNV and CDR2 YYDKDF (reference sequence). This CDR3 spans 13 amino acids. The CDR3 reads CATSREVSYEQYF. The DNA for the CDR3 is TGTGCCACCAGCAGAGAAGTCTCCTACGAGCAGTACTTC.

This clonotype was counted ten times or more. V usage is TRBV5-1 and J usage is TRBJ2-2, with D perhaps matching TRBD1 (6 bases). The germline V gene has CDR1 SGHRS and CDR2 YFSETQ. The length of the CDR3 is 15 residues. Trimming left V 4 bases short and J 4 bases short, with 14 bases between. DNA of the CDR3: TGCGCCAGCAGCCAGAATCAGGGGTCCACCGGGGAGCTGTTTTTT. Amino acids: CASSQNQGSTGELFF.

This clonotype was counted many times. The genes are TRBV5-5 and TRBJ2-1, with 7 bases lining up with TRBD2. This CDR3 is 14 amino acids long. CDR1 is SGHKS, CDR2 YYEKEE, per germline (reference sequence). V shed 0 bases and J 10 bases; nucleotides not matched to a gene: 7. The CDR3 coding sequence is TGTGCCAGCAGCTTGGCCGGGGAGGGGTACGAGCAGTTCTTC. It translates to CASSLAGEGYEQFF.

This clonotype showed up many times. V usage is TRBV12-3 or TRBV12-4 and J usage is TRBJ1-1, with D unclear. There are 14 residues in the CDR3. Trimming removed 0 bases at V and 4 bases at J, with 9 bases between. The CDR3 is CASSLAPSGTEAFF. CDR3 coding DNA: TGTGCCAGCAGTTTAGCCCCAAGCGGCACTGAAGCTTTCTTT.